These 12 T cell receptor beta chains share one sample of origin, sequenced in a study of shared clonotypes between healthy human individuals. Generated by immunoSEQ multiplex PCR, the TCRdb table keeps only in-frame clones and is missing some. The sample lists about 2 million clones, over 85% seen once, with more than 0.95% in the top ten. It was CD45RO-negative cells, positively selected for CCR7, that made up naive CD8 cells, with terminally differentiated effector memory CD45RA+ cells excluded. Sequencing was carried out using naive CD8+ T cells sorted from blood. These receptors came from a man aged 18 to 30 in good health.

In DNA form, the CDR3 reads TGTGCCAGCAGCCCAGGACTAGCGGGGGAATACAATGAGCAGTTCTTC. Its translation is CASSPGLAGEYNEQFF. The chain couples TRBV7-9 to TRBJ2-1; 13 nucleotides line up with TRBD2. This CDR3 has 16 amino acids. Germline CDR1 and CDR2: SEHNR and FQNEAQ (reference sequence). Trimming at V came to 5 bases and at J to 4 bases, leaving 5 bases not matched to a gene.

Concerning this clone: Other DNA sequences in the sample encode the same CDR3. The V call is TRBV19, the J call TRBJ2-7; D is perhaps TRBD1 (5 bases). Germline loops: CDR1 LNHDA, CDR2 SQIVND (reference sequence). The V gene lost 3 bases and the J gene lost 2 bases, with 11 bases spanning the gap. This CDR3 has 14 residues. CDR3 protein: CASSIGAVPYEQYF. CDR3 in DNA: TGTGCCAGTAGTATTGGGGCAGTTCCCTACGAGCAGTACTTC.

V gene TRBV2 combines with J gene TRBJ2-7; a weak D match, TRBD2 (5 bases). V lost 3 bases to trimming and J lost 2 bases, with 14 bases between them. CDR1 and CDR2 (germline): SNHLY, FYNNEI. The CDR3 has 15 amino acids. CDR3 amino acids: CASSEDGSGTYEQYF. CDR3 nucleotides: TGTGCCAGCAGTGAGGATGGCAGCGGAACCTACGAGCAGTACTTC.

This clone was counted once. This chain links TRBV4-3 with TRBJ2-6; D not resolved. Trimming pared 3 bases from V and 4 bases from J, leaving 4 bases between. Germline V lookup: CDR1 LGHNA, CDR2 YSLEER. The CDR3 runs to 13 residues. The CDR3 sequence is CASSQRGANVLTF. The CDR3 DNA is TGCGCCAGCAGCCAGAGAGGGGCCAACGTCCTGACTTTC.

This sequence joins TRBV28 and TRBJ1-1; possibly TRBD1 for D (6 bases). V was clipped by 6 bases and J by 0 bases, with 14 bases between them. The CDR3 totals 15 residues. Germline loops: CDR1 MDHEN, CDR2 SYDVKM. The CDR3 DNA reads as TGTGCCAGCAGCCATGACAGGTTTATGAACACTGAAGCTTTCTTT. This codes for CASSHDRFMNTEAFF.

The chain recombines TRBV5-6 with TRBJ2-2; 9 bases are a match to TRBD2. CDR3 length equals 16 residues. Trimming took 2 bases from V and 6 from J; bases not matched to a gene: 8. CDR1 and CDR2 from the germline V gene are SGHDT and YYEEEE. The CDR3 reads CASSFGLAGWPGELFF. CDR3 in DNA: TGTGCCAGCAGCTTTGGGCTAGCGGGATGGCCCGGGGAGCTGTTTTTT. Looking up the rest from reference TRBV5-6 and TRBJ2-2 gives the full variable domain: DAGVTQSPTHLIKTRGQQVTLRCSPKSGHDTVSWYQQALGQGPQFIFQYYEEEERQRGNFPDRFSGHQFPNYSSELNVNALLLGDSALYLCASSFGLAGWPGELFFGEGSRLTVL.

The rearrangement links TRBV11-3 to TRBJ2-7; D call uncertain. From germline, CDR1 is SGHNT and CDR2 YENEEA. The length of the CDR3 is 12 residues. The V gene lost 5 bases and the J gene lost 6 bases, with 11 bases spanning the gap. DNA of the CDR3: TGTGCCAGCAGCCTAAGCTGGGGCGAGCAGTACTTC. Translated, it gives CASSLSWGEQYF.

The rearrangement joins TRBV2 to TRBJ1-4; possibly TRBD1 for D (5 bases). With 2 bases removed from V and 10 bases from J, the gap between germline ends came to 17 bases. CDR3 length: 15 amino acids. Germline CDR1 and CDR2: SNHLY and FYNNEI. The CDR3: CASSEHWAQGGKLFF. The CDR3 region has the DNA TGTGCCAGCAGTGAACATTGGGCTCAGGGAGGAAAACTGTTTTTT. Combining the CDR3 with reference TRBV2 and TRBJ1-4 gives the whole variable domain EPEVTQTPSHQVTQMGQEVILRCVPISNHLYFYWYRQILGQKVEFLVSFYNNEISEKSEIFDDQFSVERPDGSNFTLKIRSTKLEDSAMYFCASSEHWAQGGKLFFGSGTQLSVL.

This chain connects TRBV16 to TRBJ1-6, with 7 bases matching TRBD1. Trimming took 0 bases from V and 8 from J; bases not matched to a gene: 7. The CDR3 loop spans 16 amino acids. Germline CDR1 and CDR2: KGHSY and FQNENV. CDR3 in amino acids: CASSQSTGDIDSPLHF. The CDR3 DNA is TGTGCCAGCAGCCAATCTACAGGGGATATTGATTCACCCCTCCACTTT.

This sequence joins TRBV27 and TRBJ2-7; D not certain. The CDR3 loop spans 13 amino acids. Germline CDR1 and CDR2: MNHEY and SMNVEV (reference sequence). The V end lost 0 bases, the J end lost 6 bases, and 9 bases lay between the germline ends. The CDR3 region has the DNA TGTGCCAGCAGTTTATCGGCCGGGTTCGAGCAGTACTTC. Amino acids: CASSLSAGFEQYF.

The chain links TRBV4-1 to TRBJ2-7; TRBD1 is a possible D gene (6 bases). The germline V and J ends were trimmed by 5 bases and 1 base, with 27 bases remaining between them. The V gene's germline CDR1 is MGHRA and CDR2 YSYEKL. CDR3 length: 19 residues. The CDR3, as DNA: TGCGCCAGCAGCTCAAAGGCCCCCCCTACAGGGATGGAGTCCTACGAGCAGTACTTC. Amino acid sequence: CASSSKAPPTGMESYEQYF.

The CDR3 nucleotides read TGTGCCAGCAGTCCCGGCCGGGGGAACACTGAAGCTTTCTTT. Its protein is CASSPGRGNTEAFF. The J gene is TRBJ1-1, the V gene TRBV6-5; D ambiguous. The ends were cut back, 5 bases at V and 1 base at J, with 11 bases in the middle. CDR1 is MNHEY and CDR2 is SVGAGI in the germline V gene. CDR3 size: 14 residues.